These 32 T cell receptor beta chains were sequenced from one sample in a study of response to subunit inactivated influenza vaccine. TCRdb fed the RT-PCR reads into MiXCR, producing one record per CDR3 protein. The sample has hundreds of thousands of distinct CDR3 sequences, approximately 7.6% seen once; the top ten hold roughly 13%. Sequenced here: PBMCs from blood, sampled around 25 months after vaccination. These receptors were taken from a man between 50 and 75 years old who received an inactivated influenza vaccine.

This clonotype was seen more than once but under ten times. This rearrangement joins TRBV12-3 or TRBV12-4 to TRBJ1-5; 9 positions match TRBD1. The ends lost 8 bases at V and 3 bases at J; junction bases unmatched: 5. The CDR3 contains 14 residues. The CDR3 spells CASQGQGFNQPQHF. CDR3 coding DNA: TGTGCCAGCCAGGGACAGGGTTTCAATCAGCCCCAGCATTTT.

V gene TRBV2 combines with J gene TRBJ1-2; the D gene is possibly TRBD1 (6 bases). The ends were cut back, 5 bases at V and 0 bases at J, with 10 bases in the middle. This CDR3 contains 14 residues. CDR1 and CDR2 from the germline V gene are SNHLY and FYNNEI. The CDR3 reads CASSMSGANYGYTF. The CDR3 DNA follows: TGTGCCAGCAGTATGTCAGGGGCTAACTATGGCTACACCTTC.

This clonotype was counted between two and nine times. The rearrangement joins TRBV11-2 to TRBJ2-3; D uncertain. CDR3 size: 15 residues. The germline CDR1 and CDR2 sequences are SGHAT and FQNNGV. Trimming left V 0 bases short and J 3 bases short, with 10 bases between. This chain's CDR3 is CASSLEVPITDTQYF. As DNA, the CDR3 is TGTGCCAGCAGCTTAGAGGTCCCCATTACAGATACGCAGTATTTT.

The CDR3 here is CASSAMGGGSYSYNEQFF. The CDR3 DNA reads TGTGCCAGCAGCGCGATGGGCGGTGGCTCCTACTCCTACAATGAGCAGTTCTTC. The V gene is TRBV11-2, the J gene TRBJ2-1; D remains unclear. V was clipped by 5 bases and J by 0 bases, with 20 bases between them. From germline, CDR1 is SGHAT and CDR2 FQNNGV. The CDR3 totals 18 residues.

This clonotype was found many times. V and J are TRBV5-1 and TRBJ2-1; D perhaps matches TRBD2 (6 bases). The V gene lost 6 bases and the J gene lost 7 bases, with 17 bases spanning the gap. Germline V CDR1 and CDR2: SGHRS, YFSETQ. This CDR3 spans 14 amino acids. In nucleotides, the CDR3 is TGCGCCAGCACCCGAATTTTAGGAGGGAATGAGCAGTTCTTC. Translating gives CASTRILGGNEQFF.

The V call is TRBV28, the J call TRBJ2-7; 10 bases match TRBD1. Germline CDR1 and CDR2: MDHEN and SYDVKM. This CDR3 comprises 18 residues. With 2 bases clipped from V and 4 bases from J, the junction kept 14 bases outside the gene matches. CDR3 in DNA: TGTGCCAGCAGTTTAGGCGGGGACAGGGGCCCCCTATCATACGAGCAGTACTTC. Its protein product is CASSLGGDRGPLSYEQYF.

The V call is TRBV4-2, the J call TRBJ1-5, with D maybe TRBD1 (5 bases). The CDR3 runs 14 residues. V lost 3 bases to trimming and J lost 6 bases, with 12 bases between them. Per the germline V gene, CDR1 is LGHNA and CDR2 is YNFKEQ. The CDR3 region has the DNA TGTGCCAGCAGCCATAGAACCGGGGGTCAGCCCCAGCATTTT. Protein product: CASSHRTGGQPQHF.

The rearrangement links TRBV11-2 to TRBJ1-1; weak D call: TRBD1 (5 bases). From germline, CDR1 is SGHAT and CDR2 FQNNGV. Trimming pared 8 bases from V and 9 bases from J, leaving 19 bases between. The CDR3 is 13 residues long. In DNA, the CDR3 is TGTGCCAGCGGCTCGGGGGGAATGGAAAAAGCTTTCTTT. This gives the protein CASGSGGMEKAFF.

The sample holds a few counts of this clonotype. The chain carries TRBV20-1 and TRBJ2-1; no clear D. Deletions cut 5 bases from V and 2 bases from J, with 10 bases between. Germline CDR1 is DFQATT and CDR2 is SNEGSKA (reference sequence). The CDR3 is made up of 13 amino acids. The CDR3 DNA follows: TGCAGTGCTTTGGTATTCGCCTACAATGAGCAGTTCTTC. Its protein is CSALVFAYNEQFF.

This clonotype occurred a few times. The gene calls are TRBV6-5 and TRBJ1-1, with unresolved D. Germline CDR1 reads MNHEY; CDR2 reads SVGAGI. The ends were cut back, 7 bases at V and 0 bases at J, with 12 bases in the middle. The CDR3 totals 14 residues. The CDR3 DNA reads as TGTGCCAGCACTTCGACAATTATGAACACTGAAGCTTTCTTT. It yields the protein CASTSTIMNTEAFF.

This clonotype was recorded at least ten times. This chain connects TRBV6-1 to TRBJ2-3, with 7 nucleotides matching TRBD1. The CDR3 has 13 amino acids. The germline V gene has CDR1 MNHNS and CDR2 SASEGT. The V and J ends lost 6 bases and 7 bases, in that order; junction bases with no gene match: 7. The CDR3 reads CASSSNRGYTQYF. CDR3 sequence (DNA): TGTGCCAGCAGCTCCAACAGGGGTTATACGCAGTATTTT.

This clonotype was found many times. This chain's CDR3 is CASRDRVGSEKLFF. Here the CDR3 DNA reads TGTGCCAGCCGGGACAGGGTAGGGAGTGAAAAACTGTTTTTT. The gene calls are TRBV2 and TRBJ1-4, with TRBD1 identical over 9 bases. Germline V gene lookup returns CDR1 SNHLY and CDR2 FYNNEI. This CDR3 has 14 amino acids. V dropped 8 bases and J dropped 7; count of bases not matched to a gene: 8.

The chain links TRBV5-1 to TRBJ2-3, with D possibly matching TRBD2 (6 bases). Germline V gene sequence: CDR1 SGHRS, CDR2 YFSETQ. Trimming took 1 base from V and 4 from J, leaving 13 bases between them. The CDR3 sequence is 15 residues long. CDR3 in DNA: TGCGCCAGCAGCTTGATAGCGGAGATATCAGATACGCAGTATTTT. Protein: CASSLIAEISDTQYF. Full variable domain (remainder filled in from reference TRBV5-1 and TRBJ2-3): KAGVTQTPRYLIKTRGQQVTLSCSPISGHRSVSWYQQTPGQGLQFLFEYFSETQRNKGNFPGRFSGRQFSNSRSEMNVSTLELGDSALYLCASSLIAEISDTQYFGPGTRLTVL.

With regard to this clonotype: Possible read error: a much larger clone is one base away. The V call is TRBV6-1, the J call TRBJ2-2; 7 nucleotides align to TRBD1. The length of the CDR3 is 14 residues. Germline CDR1 reads MNHNS; CDR2 reads SASEGT. With V trimmed by 6 bases and J by 0 bases, 1 base remained unmatched. The CDR3 spells CASRGQTNTGELFF. As DNA, the CDR3 is TGTGCCAGCAGGGGACAGACGAACACCGGGGAGCTGTTTTTT.

CDR3 coding DNA: TGTGCCAGCAGCGTACTCCTAGCGGGGGCCTACGAGCAGTACTTC. Translation: CASSVLLAGAYEQYF. The chain combines TRBV7-2 with TRBJ2-7, with 10 nucleotides matching TRBD2. V dropped 5 bases and J dropped 2; count of bases not matched to a gene: 6. Germline CDR1 is SGHTA and CDR2 is FQGNSA. The CDR3 is made up of 15 amino acids.

This clonotype was detected many times. This chain connects TRBV12-3 or TRBV12-4 to TRBJ2-3; D possibly corresponds to TRBD2 (5 bases). The CDR3 loop spans 16 amino acids. Trimming removed 7 bases from V and 8 bases from J, with 25 bases in between. The CDR3 loop is CASTSRDSVQTGTQYF. As DNA, the CDR3 is TGTGCCAGCACCTCTCGGGATTCAGTTCAGACTGGTACGCAGTATTTT.

This rearrangement joins TRBV5-4 to TRBJ1-1, with TRBD1 identical over 9 bases. The CDR3 contains 15 residues. Per germline, CDR1 SGHNT and CDR2 YYREEE (reference sequence). Germline trimming cut 8 bases from V and 5 bases from J; bases unmatched to any gene: 13. The CDR3 is CARSPGTGSRTEAFF. The CDR3 DNA sequence: TGTGCCAGAAGCCCGGGGACAGGGAGTCGGACTGAAGCTTTCTTT.

This clonotype was found many times. V is TRBV29-1 and J is TRBJ1-2, with D perhaps TRBD1 (5 bases). The length of the CDR3 is 12 residues. Germline V gene lookup returns CDR1 SQVTM and CDR2 ANQGSEA. V gave up 4 bases and J gave up 7 bases, with 13 bases separating them. The CDR3 spells CSVGSGSAGYTF. In DNA, the CDR3 is TGCAGCGTTGGCTCAGGGAGCGCTGGCTACACCTTC.

The chain couples TRBV12-3 or TRBV12-4 to TRBJ2-2; D ambiguous. The CDR3 contains 14 residues. V was pared by 5 bases and J by 4 bases, with 11 bases between. The CDR3 reads CASSPRVVTGELFF. The CDR3 DNA is TGTGCCAGCAGTCCCCGAGTGGTCACCGGGGAGCTGTTTTTT.

This clonotype was counted only a few times. The chain combines TRBV16 with TRBJ2-3; 10 positions agree with TRBD2. Germline V gene sequence: CDR1 KGHSY, CDR2 FQNENV. The CDR3 is 16 amino acids. J lost 6 bases, V lost 1 base, and 7 bases had no gene match. CDR3 residues: CASSQYGTSALDTQYF. DNA of the CDR3: TGTGCCAGCAGCCAATACGGGACTAGCGCCTTGGATACGCAGTATTTT.

The chain uses TRBV27 and TRBJ2-2, with D maybe TRBD2 (6 bases). Germline loops: CDR1 MNHEY, CDR2 SMNVEV (reference sequence). V shed 2 bases and J shed 6 bases, with 16 bases lying between them. There are 16 residues in the CDR3. CDR3 in DNA: TGTGCCAGCAGTTTAAACTGGGGGGATGAGGCCGGGGAGCTGTTTTTT. Its translation is CASSLNWGDEAGELFF.

The chain couples TRBV20-1 to TRBJ1-3, with TRBD1 matching over 8 bases. The CDR3 sequence is 13 residues long. V trimming: 6 bases; J trimming: 7 bases; junction bases outside the gene matches: 8. CDR1 and CDR2 (germline): DFQATT, SNEGSKA (reference sequence). For the CDR3, the DNA is TGCAGTGCCGAAATTGGACAGGGCAACACCATATATTTT. This codes for CSAEIGQGNTIYF.

The rearrangement joins TRBV7-9 to TRBJ1-4; D call uncertain. CDR3 length: 12 amino acids. The ends were cut back, 5 bases at V and 15 bases at J, with 16 bases in the middle. Germline CDR1 SEHNR, CDR2 FQNEAQ (reference sequence). DNA for the CDR3: TGTGCCAGCAGCCGCCAGGAGGGCAGTTTGTTTTTT. It yields the protein CASSRQEGSLFF.

This clonotype was observed at least ten times. This chain connects TRBV10-3 to TRBJ2-3; D is unclear. Per germline, CDR1 ENHRY and CDR2 SYGVKD. This CDR3 region has 13 residues. Trimming pared 2 bases from V and 8 bases from J, leaving 11 bases between. The CDR3 DNA reads TGTGCCATCAGTGAGACCTCTGGTGTTACGCAGTATTTT. This encodes CAISETSGVTQYF.

The chain couples TRBV7-2 to TRBJ2-7; 9 positions match TRBD2. Germline V gene data show CDR1 as SGHTA and CDR2 as FQGNSA. Trimming cost V 5 bases and J 3 bases; bases outside gene matches: 11. This CDR3 region has 16 residues. DNA of the CDR3: TGTGCCAGCAGCACTGTACCAACTAGCGGGCTCTACGAGCAGTACTTC. Amino acid sequence: CASSTVPTSGLYEQYF. Drawing the rest from reference TRBV7-2 and TRBJ2-7, the complete variable domain is GAGVSQSPSNKVTEKGKDVELRCDPISGHTALYWYRQSLGQGLEFLIYFQGNSAPDKSGLPSDRFSAERTGGSVSTLTIQRTQQEDSAVYLCASSTVPTSGLYEQYFGPGTRLTVT.

This clonotype has only a few counts. The V call is TRBV11-2, the J call TRBJ2-1; D is uncertain. Germline lookup yields CDR1 SGHAT and CDR2 FQNNGV. Between the trimmed V and J ends, which lost 1 base and 0 bases, there was a span of 13 bases. This CDR3 is 17 amino acids long. The CDR3, as DNA: TGTGCCAGCAGCTTAGTGGCAACCGTGAGCTCCTACAATGAGCAGTTCTTC. Translating it yields CASSLVATVSSYNEQFF.

The sample holds a few counts of this clonotype. CDR3 nucleotide sequence: TGTGCCAGCAGCCCGCCCCTTGTCAGTAATGAAAAACTGTTTTTT. This translates into CASSPPLVSNEKLFF. The chain combines TRBV5-5 with TRBJ1-4; D is ambiguous. The germline CDR1 and CDR2 sequences are SGHKS and YYEKEE (reference sequence). CDR3 length: 15 amino acids. V shed 4 bases and J shed 4 bases, with 14 bases lying between them.

This clonotype has a count of ten or more. The chain carries TRBV7-9 and TRBJ2-1, with 9 bases that match TRBD2. The CDR3 spans 14 residues. V trimming: 3 bases; J trimming: 6 bases; junction bases outside the gene matches: 3. In germline, CDR1 is SEHNR, CDR2 FQNEAQ (reference sequence). CDR3 amino acids: CASSFAGGSNEQFF. DNA of the CDR3: TGTGCCAGCAGCTTCGCGGGAGGGTCCAATGAGCAGTTCTTC.

This rearrangement joins TRBV12-3 or TRBV12-4 to TRBJ2-2; possibly TRBD2 for D (6 bases). Trimming pared 6 bases from V and 3 bases from J, leaving 11 bases between. CDR3 length equals 14 residues. The CDR3 DNA reads as TGTGCCAGCAGATTGGAGGGCCACACCGGGGAGCTGTTTTTT. This codes for CASRLEGHTGELFF.

This chain joins TRBV19 and TRBJ1-1; tentatively, D is TRBD1 (6 bases). Germline V gene lookup returns CDR1 LNHDA and CDR2 SQIVND (reference sequence). Trimming shortened V by 7 bases and J by 6 bases, and 18 bases separated the two germline ends. The CDR3 sequence is 14 residues long. CDR3 nucleotides: TGTGCCAGTATGGGGGGCCGCACAAACTCTGAAGCTTTCTTT. It encodes CASMGGRTNSEAFF.

In its sample, this clonotype was seen many times. V usage is TRBV25-1 and J usage is TRBJ2-1, with TRBD1 matching 7 bases. With V trimmed by 8 bases and J by 10 bases, 14 bases remained unmatched. Germline CDR1 reads MGHDK; CDR2 reads SYGVNS. The CDR3 is made up of 14 amino acids. CDR3 sequence (DNA): TGTGCCAGCCGGTCGGAACAGGGGTCTAAAGAGCAGTTCTTC. Translated, it gives CASRSEQGSKEQFF.

The J gene is TRBJ2-5, the V gene TRBV5-1; 7 bases align to TRBD1. After removal of 4 bases from V and 5 bases from J, the junction contained 8 bases not matched to a gene. Looked up from germline, CDR1 is SGHRS and CDR2 is YFSETQ. This CDR3 contains 14 residues. The CDR3 loop reads CASSLRGGLETQYF. CDR3 bases: TGCGCCAGCAGCCTACGAGGGGGCTTGGAGACCCAGTACTTC. Filled out from reference TRBV5-1 and TRBJ2-5, the complete variable domain reads KAGVTQTPRYLIKTRGQQVTLSCSPISGHRSVSWYQQTPGQGLQFLFEYFSETQRNKGNFPGRFSGRQFSNSRSEMNVSTLELGDSALYLCASSLRGGLETQYFGPGTRLLVL.